This T cell receptor beta chain was found in a study of T-cell memory formation after mild COVID-19. Study-wide context: In these data, TCR clusters were largely donor specific.

Using constant-segment primers, 5'RACE produced TCR alpha and TCR beta cDNA libraries carrying sample barcodes and UMIs. TCRdb independently ran MiXCR on the 5' RACE reads; one entry per CDR3 protein. The table has around 30,000 distinct CDR3 sequences, 9% to 15% seen once. Study-level points and caveats: Certain responding clones were present in pre-infection memory, suggesting participation of cross-reactive memory.

CDR1 is MNHEY and CDR2 is SVGEGT in the germline V gene. With 2 bases clipped from V and 4 bases from J, the junction kept 4 bases outside the gene matches. The length of the CDR3 is 15 residues. This clonotype has at least ten counts. Its antigen is undetermined. The V and J genes are TRBV6-2 or TRBV6-3 and TRBJ2-2; 7 bases agree with TRBD2. The TCR originated in an adult woman who had mild COVID-19 (a few samples of this study predate the infection). Cell type and time point are not known. Sequencing was performed on PBMCs or a T cell subset sorted from them (not recorded which). Here the CDR3 DNA reads TGTGCCAGCAGTTACGCGGGAGCCCGCACCGGGGAGCTGTTTTTT. It is translated as CASSYAGARTGELFF.